Shown below are 25 T cell receptor beta chains from a single sample sequenced in a study of shared T cell receptors in the human thymus. Clones were sequenced by immunoSEQ multiplex PCR, and TCRdb holds only the in-frame ones, with some missing. In the table there are over 450,000 clones, approximately 78% of which are singletons. These data are also associated with another study on human thymus T cells.

Material: thymocytes. These receptors were obtained from a boy under two years old with a congenital heart defect.

CDR3 protein: CASSPRGAETQYF. The DNA of the CDR3 is TGTGCCAGCTCACCACGGGGAGCGGAGACCCAGTACTTC. This sequence joins TRBV18 and TRBJ2-5; D possibly corresponds to TRBD2 (5 bases). The CDR3 length is 13 residues. CDR1 and CDR2 from the germline V gene are KGHSH and LQKENI. Between the trimmed V and J ends, which lost 1 base and 5 bases, there was a span of 8 bases.

In this sample, this clone turned up once. The chain combines TRBV2 with TRBJ2-5; TRBD1 might be the D (6 bases). Trimming left V 8 bases short and J 3 bases short, with 19 bases between. Germline V gives CDR1 SNHLY, CDR2 FYNNEI. The length of the CDR3 is 15 residues. The CDR3 protein is CASLPPGTTKETQYF. The CDR3 bases are TGTGCCAGCCTCCCACCCGGGACAACCAAAGAGACCCAGTACTTC.

J is TRBJ2-7 and V is TRBV25-1, with a tentative D call TRBD1 (5 bases). CDR1 is MGHDK, CDR2 SYGVNS, per germline. The V gene lost 8 bases and the J gene lost 3 bases, with 14 bases spanning the gap. The CDR3 extends over 13 amino acids. This chain's CDR3 is CASGADAYYEQYF. CDR3 bases: TGTGCCAGCGGGGCGGACGCTTACTACGAGCAGTACTTC.

V and J are TRBV25-1 and TRBJ1-4; unclear D gene. The V and J ends lost 10 bases and 8 bases respectively, with 20 bases between them. Germline V gene lookup returns CDR1 MGHDK and CDR2 SYGVNS. This CDR3 comprises 14 residues. CDR3 sequence: CANLPGPPREKLFF. The CDR3, as DNA: TGTGCCAACCTGCCAGGCCCACCTCGGGAAAAACTGTTTTTT.

This clone has only one observation. The chain is built from TRBV11-2 and TRBJ2-3; no firm D call. The CDR3 has 16 amino acids. V was clipped by 3 bases and J by 0 bases, with 13 bases between them. The germline V gene has CDR1 SGHAT and CDR2 FQNNGV. The CDR3 loop reads CASSFRGTLSTDTQYF. CDR3 nucleotides: TGTGCCAGCAGCTTCCGCGGAACCCTCAGCACAGATACGCAGTATTTT. Filled out from reference TRBV11-2 and TRBJ2-3, the complete variable domain reads EAGVAQSPRYKIIEKRQSVAFWCNPISGHATLYWYQQILGQGPKLLIQFQNNGVVDDSQLPKDRFSAERLKGVDSTLKIQPAKLEDSAVYLCASSFRGTLSTDTQYFGPGTRLTVL.

This clone has just one count. The chain employs TRBV4-3 and TRBJ2-1; weak D call: TRBD2 (5 bases). Germline loops: CDR1 LGHNA, CDR2 YSLEER. Trimming removed 2 bases from V and 5 bases from J, with 19 bases in between. This CDR3 has 17 amino acids. The CDR3 is CASSQHLWETPDNEQFF. The DNA of the CDR3 is TGCGCCAGCAGCCAACACCTCTGGGAGACTCCCGACAATGAGCAGTTCTTC.

The rearrangement joins TRBV27 to TRBJ2-1; tentative D call: TRBD1 (5 bases). V was trimmed by 0 bases and J by 8 bases, leaving 17 bases between them. In germline, CDR1 is MNHEY, CDR2 SMNVEV (reference sequence). The CDR3 is made up of 16 amino acids. The CDR3 loop is CASSLSRVGVVDEQFF. CDR3 nucleotides: TGTGCCAGCAGTTTATCCCGGGTAGGGGTCGTCGATGAGCAGTTCTTC.

This rearrangement joins TRBV4-1 to TRBJ2-7; 8 bases agree with TRBD2. Germline V gene lookup returns CDR1 MGHRA and CDR2 YSYEKL. CDR3 length equals 15 residues. The V gene end was trimmed by 4 bases and the J gene end by 2 bases; junction bases not matched to a gene: 7. CDR3 DNA sequence: TGCGCCAGCAGCCTCGGAGCGGGAGCCCCCTACGAGCAGTACTTC. Translating it yields CASSLGAGAPYEQYF.

The chain uses TRBV7-2 and TRBJ2-2; D possibly corresponds to TRBD2 (5 bases). CDR1 SGHTA and CDR2 FQGNSA come from the germline V gene. The CDR3 runs 16 residues. V lost 5 bases to trimming and J lost 6 bases, with 19 bases between them. For the CDR3, the DNA is TGTGCCAGCAGCACACGGGTGGGAGTAGCTTCCGGGGAGCTGTTTTTT. Protein product: CASSTRVGVASGELFF.

This clone was picked up a small number of times. The chain combines TRBV25-1 with TRBJ2-5, with D possibly TRBD2 on 6 matching bases. V was cut by 3 bases and J by 2 bases, with 16 bases left in between. Germline CDR1 reads MGHDK; CDR2 reads SYGVNS. The CDR3 has 16 amino acids. The CDR3 here is CASSEEGTGSQETQYF. Written as DNA, the CDR3 is TGTGCCAGCAGTGAGGAGGGAACTGGGAGTCAAGAGACCCAGTACTTC.

This chain connects TRBV10-3 to TRBJ2-1; tentative D call: TRBD2 (5 bases). The CDR3 runs 16 residues. Germline assignment: CDR1 ENHRY and CDR2 SYGVKD. V was clipped by 2 bases and J by 1 base, with 12 bases between them. DNA of the CDR3: TGTGCCATCAGTGAGGTCGGAGGACGATCCTACAATGAGCAGTTCTTC. It specifies CAISEVGGRSYNEQFF.

This chain connects TRBV2 to TRBJ2-5; 9 bases are a match to TRBD1. Germline values: CDR1 SNHLY, CDR2 FYNNEI. Losses at the gene ends were 8 bases for V and 5 bases for J; bases not matched to a gene: 9. The CDR3 contains 14 residues. The CDR3 reads CASGGTGIKETQYF. CDR3 DNA sequence: TGTGCCAGCGGCGGGACAGGGATAAAGGAGACCCAGTACTTC.

This chain uses TRBV15 with TRBJ2-7, with 7 bases lining up with TRBD2. The CDR3 loop spans 15 amino acids. V lost 3 bases and J lost 7; bases outside the gene matches: 12. CDR1 and CDR2 (germline): LNHNV, YYDKDF (reference sequence). CDR3 sequence: CATSRRRGRAGEQYF. DNA of the CDR3: TGTGCCACCAGCAGGAGACGGGGGAGGGCCGGGGAGCAGTACTTC.

The CDR3 DNA sequence: TGTGCCAGTAGTATAGGAGCGGTGAAAGAGACCCAGTACTTC. Translating it yields CASSIGAVKETQYF. The J gene is TRBJ2-5, the V gene TRBV19, with a tentative D call TRBD2 (5 bases). This CDR3 is 14 amino acids long. The germline V gene encodes CDR1 LNHDA and CDR2 SQIVND (reference sequence). Trimming pared 1 base from V and 3 bases from J, leaving 9 bases between.

This chain connects TRBV11-3 to TRBJ2-7; 7 bases match TRBD2. The CDR3 is made up of 14 amino acids. Trimming cost V 5 bases and J 2 bases; bases outside gene matches: 6. Germline V gene sequence: CDR1 SGHNT, CDR2 YENEEA. The CDR3 loop is CASSTRGGPYEQYF. As DNA, the CDR3 is TGTGCCAGCAGCACTAGGGGAGGGCCCTACGAGCAGTACTTC.

This chain links TRBV6-5 with TRBJ2-7; tentative D call: TRBD1 (5 bases). Per the germline V gene, CDR1 is MNHEY and CDR2 is SVGAGI. The V gene lost 0 bases and the J gene lost 0 bases, with 12 bases spanning the gap. CDR3 length: 16 residues. This CDR3 is CASSYSDSYNSYEQYF. For the CDR3, the DNA is TGTGCCAGCAGTTACTCCGACAGTTACAACTCCTACGAGCAGTACTTC.

This sequence joins TRBV4-3 and TRBJ2-3, with unresolved D. CDR3 length: 16 amino acids. In germline, CDR1 is LGHNA, CDR2 YSLEER. With 5 bases removed from V and 6 bases from J, the gap between germline ends came to 21 bases. CDR3 region: CASSTVVAEIVDTQYF. CDR3 sequence (DNA): TGCGCCAGCAGCACGGTGGTGGCGGAAATAGTGGATACGCAGTATTTT.

The J gene is TRBJ1-2, the V gene TRBV5-1, with D maybe TRBD1 (6 bases). This CDR3 is built from 14 residues. Germline CDR1 reads SGHRS; CDR2 reads YFSETQ. Deletions cut 1 base from V and 4 bases from J, with 11 bases between. The CDR3: CASSLPTGSYGYTF. The CDR3 DNA reads TGCGCCAGCAGCTTGCCGACAGGCTCCTATGGCTACACCTTC.

The rearrangement joins TRBV15 to TRBJ1-5; TRBD1 agrees at 9 bases. Germline trimming cut 5 bases from V and 3 bases from J; bases unmatched to any gene: 2. The CDR3 runs 14 residues. The germline V gene has CDR1 LNHNV and CDR2 YYDKDF (reference sequence). CDR3 nucleotides: TGTGCCACCAGCCGGGACAGGGACAATCAGCCCCAGCATTTT. This sequence encodes CATSRDRDNQPQHF.

Only one count was recorded for this clone. The V and J genes are TRBV15 and TRBJ2-4, with a possible D match to TRBD2 (7 bases). Per germline, CDR1 LNHNV and CDR2 YYDKDF (reference sequence). Trimming left V 8 bases short and J 0 bases short, with 26 bases between. The CDR3 covers 19 residues. The CDR3 DNA sequence: TGTGCCACCGGGGGCCCGACTAGCAAGGAACCACTAGCCAAAAACATTCAGTACTTC. Translating it yields CATGGPTSKEPLAKNIQYF.

The genes are TRBV6-5 and TRBJ2-7; a possible D gene is TRBD2 (6 bases). CDR3 length: 16 residues. Per the germline V gene, CDR1 is MNHEY and CDR2 is SVGAGI. Trimming took off 4 bases at V and 3 bases at J, with 19 bases between the two ends. CDR3 region: CASSFRVSGRFYEQYF. CDR3 coding DNA: TGTGCCAGCAGTTTCAGGGTGTCAGGGAGGTTCTACGAGCAGTACTTC.

This sequence joins TRBV2 and TRBJ2-7; the match to TRBD1 covers 9 bases. Germline values: CDR1 SNHLY, CDR2 FYNNEI. Trimming took 3 bases from V and 4 from J; bases not matched to a gene: 7. CDR3 size: 15 residues. Written as DNA, the CDR3 is TGTGCCAGCAGTGAGGGGGGACAGGGCCCTTACGAGCAGTACTTC. Encoded protein: CASSEGGQGPYEQYF.

This chain joins TRBV5-1 and TRBJ1-4; a possible D gene is TRBD1 (6 bases). The CDR3 has 14 residues. Looked up from germline, CDR1 is SGHRS and CDR2 is YFSETQ. Trimming stripped 9 bases from V and 8 bases from J, with 20 bases between. CDR3 region: CATPPNRVGEKLFF. Here the CDR3 DNA reads TGCGCCACCCCCCCCAACAGGGTCGGGGAAAAACTGTTTTTT.

To note about this clone: One end of the junction is discordant with germline, which a read error may explain. This chain joins TRBV10-3 and TRBJ2-7; 7 nucleotides match TRBD1. CDR1 and CDR2 from the germline V gene are ENHRY and SYGVKD. This CDR3 comprises 15 residues. Here the CDR3 reads CAISEKGAGSYEQCF. CDR3 sequence (DNA): TGTGCCATCAGTGAGAAGGGGGCTGGCTCCTACGAGCAGTGCTTC.

The rearrangement links TRBV7-2 to TRBJ2-7, with no clear D. V lost 1 base and J 5 bases, leaving 12 bases between the germline ends. CDR1 is SGHTA and CDR2 is FQGNSA in the germline V gene. This CDR3 is built from 14 residues. The CDR3 loop is CASSLESECHEQYF. The CDR3 nucleotides are TGTGCCAGCAGCTTAGAGTCCGAGTGTCACGAGCAGTACTTC.